Below are 21 T cell receptor beta chains sequenced from a single sample in a study of T cells in Graves' hyperthyroidism and ophthalmopathy. RNA transcripts gave rise to amplified TCR beta CDR3 regions. A first-round RT-PCR of the TCR CDR3 used the HTBI primer set. TCRdb reprocessed the multiplex PCR reads with MiXCR, giving one entry per CDR3 protein. The table shows about 320,000 distinct CDR3 sequences, with approximately 15% occurring only once. The sequenced sample was blood. The receptors were gathered from a man aged 25-40 years with Graves' hyperthyroidism.

On this clonotype: A much more abundant neighbour one base away suggests this may be a read error. The chain combines TRBV6-1 with TRBJ2-3; D is unclear. This CDR3 contains 10 residues. Germline V gene data show CDR1 as MNHNS and CDR2 as SASEGT. Deletions cut 8 bases from V and 6 bases from J, with 6 bases between. CDR3: CASPRDTQYF. For the CDR3, the DNA is TGTGCCAGCCCTCGCGATACGCAGTATTTT.

This clonotype was observed at least ten times. The chain is built from TRBV2 and TRBJ2-3; 14 bases agree with TRBD2. The CDR3 contains 18 residues. The V segment lost 8 bases and the J segment 0 bases; nucleotides outside the gene matches: 10. Germline loops: CDR1 SNHLY, CDR2 FYNNEI. The chain's CDR3 is CASSGTSGSGISTDTQYF. The CDR3 nucleotides read TGTGCCAGCTCAGGGACTAGCGGGAGTGGAATTAGCACAGATACGCAGTATTTT.

The chain combines TRBV12-3 or TRBV12-4 with TRBJ1-1; weak D call: TRBD1 (6 bases). This CDR3 is 14 amino acids long. Trimming left V 1 base short and J 5 bases short, with 11 bases between. CDR3 coding DNA: TGTGCCAGCAGTTTAGGCGGGGGCTTGACTGAAGCTTTCTTT. The encoded protein is CASSLGGGLTEAFF.

The V and J genes are TRBV18 and TRBJ1-1; TRBD1 might be the D (5 bases). Trimming stripped 6 bases from V and 6 bases from J, with 20 bases between. The V gene's germline CDR1 is KGHSH and CDR2 LQKENI. The CDR3 runs to 15 residues. CDR3: CASSLVEGKNAEAFF. CDR3 coding DNA: TGTGCCAGCTCCTTGGTTGAGGGGAAAAACGCTGAAGCTTTCTTT.

The sample holds a few counts of this clonotype. This chain joins TRBV20-1 and TRBJ2-4, with D uncertain. V dropped 0 bases and J dropped 6 bases, with 9 bases sitting between them. Germline loops: CDR1 DFQATT, CDR2 SNEGSKA (reference sequence). The CDR3 runs to 13 residues. CDR3 loop: CSAREPILNIQYF. The CDR3 DNA reads TGCAGTGCTAGAGAGCCGATCTTAAACATTCAGTACTTC.

This clonotype was detected ten times or more. The chain combines TRBV12-3 or TRBV12-4 with TRBJ2-2; D possibly corresponds to TRBD2 (6 bases). This CDR3 region has 15 residues. The V and J ends lost 10 bases and 5 bases respectively, with 20 bases between them. This CDR3 is CATDRGGGRTGELFF. The CDR3 DNA reads TGTGCCACCGACCGGGGAGGAGGGAGAACCGGGGAGCTGTTTTTT.

The chain carries TRBV20-1 and TRBJ2-1, with unresolved D. The germline V gene has CDR1 DFQATT and CDR2 SNEGSKA (reference sequence). The CDR3 length is 14 residues. V lost 3 bases and J lost 4, with 13 bases in between. CDR3 amino acids: CSARPTRTYNEQFF. The DNA of the CDR3 is TGCAGTGCTAGGCCCACACGCACTTACAATGAGCAGTTCTTC.

This clonotype appeared many times. The genes are TRBV30 and TRBJ2-7; 7 nucleotides agree with TRBD1. CDR3 size: 12 residues. V shed 3 bases and J 3 bases; nucleotides not matched to a gene: 2. Germline lookup yields CDR1 GTSNPN and CDR2 SVGIG (reference sequence). In DNA, the CDR3 is TGTGCCTGGAGGGGACAGAGCTACGAGCAGTACTTC. Its translation: CAWRGQSYEQYF.

This clonotype was counted only a few times. The chain links TRBV7-2 to TRBJ2-7, with no clear D. Germline CDR1 reads SGHTA; CDR2 reads FQGNSA. V lost 4 bases and J 2 bases, leaving 12 bases between the germline ends. The CDR3 has 14 residues. CDR3 residues: CASSSEVGPYEQYF. The CDR3 nucleotides read TGTGCCAGCAGCTCAGAGGTAGGGCCCTACGAGCAGTACTTC.

This clonotype came up once. CDR3 DNA sequence: TGTGCCAGCAGCCCTAGCGGGAGAGAGGGGACCCAGTACTTC. Its protein product is CASSPSGREGTQYF. The chain employs TRBV7-2 and TRBJ2-5; 10 bases map to TRBD2. The CDR3 sequence is 14 residues long. Germline V lookup: CDR1 SGHTA, CDR2 FQGNSA. V lost 5 bases, J lost 7 bases, and 7 bases stayed unmatched.

This clonotype was counted only a few times. V is TRBV5-1 and J is TRBJ2-7; perhaps D is TRBD1 or TRBD2 (5 bases each). The V end was cut by 7 bases, the J end by 2 bases, with 13 bases between. Germline V gene sequence: CDR1 SGHRS, CDR2 YFSETQ. This CDR3 comprises 13 residues. The CDR3 coding sequence is TGCGCCAGCGGCCGGGACCCAACCTACGAGCAGTACTTC. Translation gives CASGRDPTYEQYF. Full variable domain (missing parts from reference TRBV5-1 and TRBJ2-7): KAGVTQTPRYLIKTRGQQVTLSCSPISGHRSVSWYQQTPGQGLQFLFEYFSETQRNKGNFPGRFSGRQFSNSRSEMNVSTLELGDSALYLCASGRDPTYEQYFGPGTRLTVT.

The rearrangement joins TRBV30 to TRBJ2-1, with 10 bases identical to TRBD2. V lost 7 bases to trimming and J lost 5 bases; unmatched junction nucleotides: 14. Germline V CDR1 and CDR2: GTSNPN, SVGIG (reference sequence). This CDR3 comprises 16 residues. The CDR3: CASLSGLAGVHNEQFF. In DNA, the CDR3 is TGTGCCTCCTTGAGCGGCCTAGCGGGAGTCCACAATGAGCAGTTCTTC.

This clonotype was seen more than once but under ten times. J is TRBJ2-7 and V is TRBV28, with a tentative D call TRBD1 (6 bases). Per germline, CDR1 MDHEN and CDR2 SYDVKM. This CDR3 is built from 14 residues. V was pared by 3 bases and J by 1 base, with 10 bases between. In DNA, the CDR3 is TGTGCCAGCAGTTTTTTTGGGACATCCTACGAGCAGTACTTC. Its protein product is CASSFFGTSYEQYF. Full variable domain (rest looked up from reference TRBV28 and TRBJ2-7): DVKVTQSSRYLVKRTGEKVFLECVQDMDHENMFWYRQDPGLGLRLIYFSYDVKMKEKGDIPEGYSVSREKKERFSLILESASTNQTSMYLCASSFFGTSYEQYFGPGTRLTVT.

The chain couples TRBV18 to TRBJ1-6; 12 positions match TRBD1. The CDR3 totals 14 residues. V lost 3 bases, J lost 9 bases, and 0 bases stayed unmatched. The germline V gene has CDR1 KGHSH and CDR2 LQKENI. CDR3: CASSPGQGASPLHF. DNA for the CDR3: TGTGCCAGCTCACCGGGACAGGGGGCTTCACCCCTCCACTTT.

This clonotype showed up many times. This rearrangement joins TRBV2 to TRBJ2-7; 7 nucleotides line up with TRBD2. This CDR3 contains 15 residues. The germline V gene encodes CDR1 SNHLY and CDR2 FYNNEI. The junction had 9 bases not matched to a gene; V was cut back by 4 bases and J by 3 bases. This CDR3 is CASSGWEGPVYEQYF. CDR3 nucleotides: TGTGCCAGCAGTGGTTGGGAGGGGCCAGTCTACGAGCAGTACTTC.

This clonotype has a handful of counts. The chain recombines TRBV27 with TRBJ1-2; D ambiguous. CDR1 and CDR2 (germline): MNHEY, SMNVEV (reference sequence). V dropped 6 bases and J dropped 3 bases, with 14 bases sitting between them. This CDR3 contains 14 residues. The CDR3 DNA reads as TGTGCCAGCAGCCTGAGGTGGTTGGACTATGGCTACACCTTC. Translated: CASSLRWLDYGYTF.

In its sample, this clonotype was seen many times. The chain uses TRBV10-3 and TRBJ2-5; 7 bases agree with TRBD2. The germline CDR1 and CDR2 sequences are ENHRY and SYGVKD. The CDR3 totals 15 residues. The ends lost 2 bases at V and 2 bases at J; junction bases unmatched: 5. This CDR3 is CAISEGGSLQETQYF. DNA for the CDR3: TGTGCCATCAGTGAGGGCGGGAGTTTGCAAGAGACCCAGTACTTC.

This clonotype was recorded a few times. V is TRBV11-2 and J is TRBJ2-7; D gene uncertain. There are 12 residues in the CDR3. V lost 0 bases and J 9 bases, leaving 9 bases between the germline ends. Germline lookup yields CDR1 SGHAT and CDR2 FQNNGV. The CDR3 bases are TGTGCCAGCAGCTTAGACGAAGGGCCGCAGTACTTC. Protein sequence: CASSLDEGPQYF.

This clonotype was counted at least ten times. The chain joins TRBV30 to TRBJ1-5; D is unresolved. CDR3 length equals 13 residues. Trimming left V 0 bases short and J 5 bases short, with 8 bases between. Germline lookup yields CDR1 GTSNPN and CDR2 SVGIG (reference sequence). The CDR3 here is CAWSVGPDQPQHF. DNA of the CDR3: TGTGCCTGGAGTGTAGGGCCCGATCAGCCCCAGCATTTT.

This clonotype was seen at least ten times. The rearrangement uses TRBV12-3 or TRBV12-4 and TRBJ2-2; D is perhaps TRBD1 or TRBD2 (7 bases each). The CDR3 spans 13 residues. Trimming left V 6 bases short and J 6 bases short, with 11 bases between. CDR3 protein: CASSQGGAGELFF. The CDR3 DNA sequence: TGTGCCAGCAGCCAGGGGGGGGCCGGGGAGCTGTTTTTT.

This clonotype was picked up a small number of times. J is TRBJ2-2 and V is TRBV20-1, with D unresolved. This CDR3 has 13 residues. The V and J ends lost 1 base and 7 bases respectively, with 10 bases between them. The V gene's germline CDR1 is DFQATT and CDR2 SNEGSKA (reference sequence). The CDR3 bases are TGCAGTGCTAGAGTACTTGAGGACGGGGAGCTGTTTTTT. Its protein product is CSARVLEDGELFF.